This T cell receptor beta chain was captured in a study of blood T cells in healthy people across ages. A second about 7 to 11 cycle PCR used barcoded and J-beta primers. MiXCR, applied by TCRdb to the 5' RACE reads, yields one record per CDR3 protein. This table holds about 940,000 distinct CDR3 sequences, roughly 48% found once. This clonotype was seen a few times. Its antigen is not known. The CDR3 has 12 amino acids. V lost 3 bases and J 4 bases, leaving 7 bases between the germline ends. Germline CDR1 is MNHNS and CDR2 is SASEGT. General study results and limits: In older individuals, TCR beta diversity per million T cells was lower, falling roughly linearly with age.

This chain uses TRBV6-1 with TRBJ2-7; D gene unclear. Sample: blood. The TCR was taken from a man aged 25-45 years in good health. CDR3 DNA sequence: TGTGCCAGCAGTGATCGACAATACGAGCAGTACTTC. Translated: CASSDRQYEQYF.